Listed below are T cell receptor beta chains from one sample, sequenced in a study of siplizumab effects on memory and regulatory T cells. The table came from immunoSEQ multiplex PCR; TCRdb's copy has only in-frame clones and leaves some out. The sample has some 80,000 clones, 95% seen once. The sample comprised CD8+ T cells sorted from blood. Receptors originate from a human donor in good health. CDR3s include the opening cysteine and the closing phenylalanine or tryptophan. The order of the fields is D gene, J gene, V gene, clone size, CDR3 length, CDR3 protein, CDR3 DNA. The D gene is left open where the match is weak. Clone size is shown for a subset of rows, as once, few, many or a class of expanded clone.

d_call: TRBD2
j_call: TRBJ2-3
v_call: TRBV27
clone_size: once
cdr3_length: 15
cdr3_aa: CASSLFGLAIDTQYF
cdr3_nt: TGTGCCAGCAGTTTATTTGGACTAGCCATAGATACGCAGTATTTT

d_call: -
j_call: TRBJ1-1
v_call: TRBV7-9
clone_size: -
cdr3_length: 15
cdr3_aa: CASSSDGGRDTEAFF
cdr3_nt: TGTGCCAGCAGCAGCGACGGGGGGAGAGACACTGAAGCTTTCTTT

d_call: TRBD1
j_call: TRBJ1-5
v_call: TRBV6-5
clone_size: -
cdr3_length: 12
cdr3_aa: CASGQGSQPQHF
cdr3_nt: TGTGCCAGCGGACAGGGGAGTCAGCCCCAGCATTTT

d_call: TRBD1
j_call: TRBJ1-1
v_call: TRBV5-5
clone_size: -
cdr3_length: 15
cdr3_aa: CASSLEGQTNTEAFF
cdr3_nt: TGTGCCAGCAGCTTGGAGGGACAGACGAACACTGAAGCTTTCTTT

d_call: TRBD1
j_call: TRBJ1-4
v_call: TRBV27
clone_size: -
cdr3_length: 14
cdr3_aa: CASSFGTGYEKLFF
cdr3_nt: TGTGCCAGCAGTTTTGGGACAGGGTATGAAAAACTGTTTTTT

d_call: TRBD1
j_call: TRBJ1-3
v_call: TRBV28
clone_size: -
cdr3_length: 17
cdr3_aa: CASSLRGRETSGNTIYF
cdr3_nt: TGTGCCAGCAGTTTAAGGGGGCGGGAAACCTCTGGAAACACCATATATTTT

d_call: TRBD2
j_call: TRBJ2-5
v_call: TRBV9
clone_size: -
cdr3_length: 16
cdr3_aa: CASSVAPSGRVETQYF
cdr3_nt: TGTGCCAGCAGCGTAGCTCCTAGCGGGAGAGTGGAGACCCAGTACTTC

d_call: TRBD1
j_call: TRBJ2-7
v_call: TRBV9
clone_size: -
cdr3_length: 14
cdr3_aa: CASSVGQGNYEQYF
cdr3_nt: TGTGCCAGCAGCGTTGGACAGGGGAACTACGAGCAGTACTTC

d_call: TRBD2
j_call: TRBJ2-5
v_call: TRBV28
clone_size: -
cdr3_length: 16
cdr3_aa: CASSPLGLAVQETQYF
cdr3_nt: TGTGCCAGCAGTCCCTTAGGACTAGCAGTACAAGAGACCCAGTACTTC

d_call: -
j_call: TRBJ1-1
v_call: TRBV5-5
clone_size: once
cdr3_length: 14
cdr3_aa: CASSLAVSNTEAFF
cdr3_nt: TGTGCCAGCAGCTTGGCCGTCTCGAACACTGAAGCTTTCTTT

d_call: -
j_call: TRBJ1-1
v_call: TRBV19
clone_size: -
cdr3_length: 12
cdr3_aa: CASTQGNTEAFF
cdr3_nt: TGTGCCAGTACCCAAGGGAACACTGAAGCTTTCTTT

d_call: -
j_call: TRBJ2-7
v_call: TRBV6-5
clone_size: -
cdr3_length: 15
cdr3_aa: CASSPKGRVTREQYF
cdr3_nt: TGTGCCAGCAGTCCGAAGGGCCGCGTCACGAGGGAGCAGTACTTC

d_call: TRBD2
j_call: TRBJ2-5
v_call: TRBV11-2
clone_size: -
cdr3_length: 16
cdr3_aa: CASSYGLTSGSETQYF
cdr3_nt: TGTGCCAGCAGCTACGGCCTGACTAGCGGGAGCGAGACCCAGTACTTC

d_call: -
j_call: TRBJ1-2
v_call: TRBV9
clone_size: -
cdr3_length: 16
cdr3_aa: CASSERAGGAGVGYTF
cdr3_nt: TGTGCCAGCAGCGAGAGGGCCGGGGGCGCTGGCGTCGGCTACACCTTC

d_call: TRBD1
j_call: TRBJ2-1
v_call: TRBV5-1
clone_size: -
cdr3_length: 16
cdr3_aa: CASSTRDRATHNEQFF
cdr3_nt: TGCGCCAGCAGCACCCGGGACAGGGCCACCCACAATGAGCAGTTCTTC

d_call: TRBD1
j_call: TRBJ2-7
v_call: TRBV14
clone_size: once
cdr3_length: 14
cdr3_aa: CASSPDRDSYEQYF
cdr3_nt: TGTGCCAGCAGCCCAGACAGGGATTCCTACGAGCAGTACTTC

d_call: TRBD1
j_call: TRBJ2-2
v_call: TRBV10-3
clone_size: -
cdr3_length: 17
cdr3_aa: CAIRREDRERNTGELFF
cdr3_nt: TGTGCCATCAGAAGGGAGGACAGGGAGAGAAACACCGGGGAGCTGTTTTTT

d_call: TRBD1
j_call: TRBJ1-5
v_call: TRBV6-6
clone_size: -
cdr3_length: 15
cdr3_aa: CASRLRQGNHQPQHF
cdr3_nt: TGTGCCAGCAGACTCAGACAGGGTAATCATCAGCCCCAGCATTTT

d_call: TRBD1
j_call: TRBJ1-2
v_call: TRBV7-9
clone_size: -
cdr3_length: 17
cdr3_aa: CASSSTSPGTGFYGYTF
cdr3_nt: TGTGCCAGCAGCTCTACCTCCCCCGGGACAGGGTTCTATGGCTACACCTTC

d_call: -
j_call: TRBJ2-3
v_call: TRBV27
clone_size: -
cdr3_length: 16
cdr3_aa: CASSTLFSGGGDTQYF
cdr3_nt: TGTGCCAGCAGTACCTTGTTCAGTGGCGGAGGAGATACGCAGTATTTT

d_call: -
j_call: TRBJ2-7
v_call: TRBV18
clone_size: -
cdr3_length: 14
cdr3_aa: CASSPVRGGNEQYF
cdr3_nt: TGTGCCAGCTCACCAGTCAGGGGGGGCAACGAGCAGTACTTC

d_call: -
j_call: TRBJ1-2
v_call: TRBV7-9
clone_size: -
cdr3_length: 14
cdr3_aa: CASSAGSSNYGYTF
cdr3_nt: TGTGCCAGCAGCGCCGGAAGCTCTAACTATGGCTACACCTTC

d_call: -
j_call: TRBJ1-1
v_call: TRBV5-8
clone_size: once
cdr3_length: 13
cdr3_aa: CASSEAGNTEAFF
cdr3_nt: TGTGCCAGCAGCGAGGCGGGGAACACTGAAGCTTTCTTT

d_call: -
j_call: TRBJ2-1
v_call: TRBV25-1
clone_size: -
cdr3_length: 12
cdr3_aa: CASSDYYHEQFF
cdr3_nt: TGTGCCAGCAGTGACTATTACCATGAGCAGTTCTTC

d_call: -
j_call: TRBJ1-1
v_call: TRBV11-3
clone_size: -
cdr3_length: 14
cdr3_aa: CASSEGGENTEAFF
cdr3_nt: TGTGCCAGCAGCGAGGGAGGCGAGAACACTGAAGCTTTCTTT

d_call: TRBD1
j_call: TRBJ1-5
v_call: TRBV6-1
clone_size: -
cdr3_length: 15
cdr3_aa: CASSEMTGLNQPQHF
cdr3_nt: TGTGCCAGCAGTGAGATGACAGGGTTAAATCAGCCCCAGCATTTT

d_call: -
j_call: TRBJ1-1
v_call: TRBV19
clone_size: -
cdr3_length: 13
cdr3_aa: CASSIRPNTEAFF
cdr3_nt: TGTGCCAGTAGTATTAGACCGAACACTGAAGCTTTCTTT

d_call: -
j_call: TRBJ2-6
v_call: TRBV11-2
clone_size: -
cdr3_length: 15
cdr3_aa: CASSLGPSGANVLTF
cdr3_nt: TGTGCCAGCAGCTTAGGCCCCTCTGGGGCCAACGTCCTGACTTTC

d_call: TRBD1
j_call: TRBJ2-7
v_call: TRBV7-9
clone_size: -
cdr3_length: 14
cdr3_aa: CASSLPGQPYEQYF
cdr3_nt: TGTGCCAGCAGCTTACCGGGACAGCCATACGAGCAGTACTTC

d_call: -
j_call: TRBJ1-5
v_call: TRBV19
clone_size: -
cdr3_length: 16
cdr3_aa: CASSITGFRSNQPQHF
cdr3_nt: TGTGCCAGTAGTATAACAGGGTTTCGTAGCAATCAGCCCCAGCATTTT

d_call: TRBD1
j_call: TRBJ2-3
v_call: TRBV9
clone_size: -
cdr3_length: 14
cdr3_aa: CASSVAKGQTGVYF
cdr3_nt: TGTGCCAGCAGCGTAGCTAAGGGACAGACCGGCGTTTATTTT

d_call: TRBD1
j_call: TRBJ2-2
v_call: TRBV19
clone_size: once
cdr3_length: 15
cdr3_aa: CASSYRGWNTGELFF
cdr3_nt: TGTGCCAGTAGCTACAGGGGATGGAACACCGGGGAGCTGTTTTTT

d_call: -
j_call: TRBJ1-1
v_call: TRBV6-5
clone_size: -
cdr3_length: 14
cdr3_aa: CASSYDLGLTEAFF
cdr3_nt: TGTGCCAGCAGTTACGATTTGGGACTCACTGAAGCTTTCTTT

d_call: -
j_call: TRBJ1-2
v_call: TRBV13
clone_size: -
cdr3_length: 14
cdr3_aa: CASSLGTGDYGYTF
cdr3_nt: TGTGCCAGCAGCTTAGGAACAGGTGACTATGGCTACACCTTC

d_call: -
j_call: TRBJ1-1
v_call: TRBV9
clone_size: -
cdr3_length: 16
cdr3_aa: CASAPTGDFMNTEAFF
cdr3_nt: TGTGCCAGCGCCCCGACAGGTGATTTTATGAACACTGAAGCTTTCTTT

d_call: -
j_call: TRBJ2-7
v_call: TRBV19
clone_size: -
cdr3_length: 13
cdr3_aa: CASSHRDMGEQYF
cdr3_nt: TGTGCCAGTAGTCACCGGGACATGGGCGAGCAGTACTTC

d_call: -
j_call: TRBJ1-2
v_call: TRBV2
clone_size: -
cdr3_length: 14
cdr3_aa: CAEGGGPLASGYTF
cdr3_nt: TGTGCCGAGGGGGGAGGACCATTAGCAAGTGGCTACACCTTC

d_call: -
j_call: TRBJ2-5
v_call: TRBV6-5
clone_size: -
cdr3_length: 15
cdr3_aa: CASSPSDRNQETQYF
cdr3_nt: TGTGCCAGCAGCCCCTCGGACAGAAACCAAGAGACCCAGTACTTC

d_call: -
j_call: TRBJ2-1
v_call: TRBV19
clone_size: -
cdr3_length: 15
cdr3_aa: CASSLRDGPSNEQFF
cdr3_nt: TGTGCCAGTAGCCTCCGGGACGGCCCGAGCAATGAGCAGTTCTTC

d_call: -
j_call: TRBJ1-1
v_call: TRBV5-1
clone_size: -
cdr3_length: 13
cdr3_aa: CASSLPQHTEAFF
cdr3_nt: TGCGCCAGCAGCCTGCCGCAGCACACTGAAGCTTTCTTT

d_call: -
j_call: TRBJ2-7
v_call: TRBV4-1
clone_size: -
cdr3_length: 14
cdr3_aa: CASSLAGTPRGQYF
cdr3_nt: TGCGCCAGCAGCCTGGCCGGGACCCCTCGGGGGCAGTACTTC

d_call: -
j_call: TRBJ2-5
v_call: TRBV7-8
clone_size: -
cdr3_length: 11
cdr3_aa: CASSAGNPQYF
cdr3_nt: TGTGCCAGCAGCGCCGGGAATCCCCAGTACTTC

d_call: -
j_call: TRBJ1-5
v_call: TRBV4-1
clone_size: -
cdr3_length: 13
cdr3_aa: CASSQDNEQPQHF
cdr3_nt: TGCGCCAGCAGCCAAGACAATGAGCAGCCCCAGCATTTT

d_call: -
j_call: TRBJ1-2
v_call: TRBV28
clone_size: -
cdr3_length: 15
cdr3_aa: CASSPRSPGHGGYTF
cdr3_nt: TGTGCCAGCAGTCCAAGATCTCCGGGCCACGGGGGCTACACCTTC

d_call: -
j_call: TRBJ1-1
v_call: TRBV5-1
clone_size: -
cdr3_length: 15
cdr3_aa: CASSSPGEVGTEAFF
cdr3_nt: TGCGCCAGCAGCTCCCCAGGGGAGGTAGGCACTGAAGCTTTCTTT

d_call: TRBD1
j_call: TRBJ2-1
v_call: TRBV7-8
clone_size: -
cdr3_length: 14
cdr3_aa: CASSSGTGYDEQFF
cdr3_nt: TGTGCCAGCAGCTCAGGGACAGGGTACGATGAGCAGTTCTTC

d_call: -
j_call: TRBJ2-1
v_call: TRBV19
clone_size: -
cdr3_length: 15
cdr3_aa: CASSIEVRAGHEQFF
cdr3_nt: TGTGCCAGTAGTATAGAAGTGAGGGCCGGCCATGAGCAGTTCTTC

d_call: TRBD2
j_call: TRBJ2-7
v_call: TRBV6-4
clone_size: -
cdr3_length: 13
cdr3_aa: CASSALAGYEQYF
cdr3_nt: TGTGCCAGCAGTGCCCTAGCGGGATACGAGCAGTACTTC

d_call: -
j_call: TRBJ1-2
v_call: TRBV29-1
clone_size: -
cdr3_length: 15
cdr3_aa: CSVEDLRGANYGYTF
cdr3_nt: TGCAGCGTTGAAGATCTTCGGGGGGCCAACTATGGCTACACCTTC

d_call: TRBD2
j_call: TRBJ2-1
v_call: TRBV15
clone_size: -
cdr3_length: 16
cdr3_aa: CATSKGGLESYNEQFF
cdr3_nt: TGTGCCACCAGCAAGGGTGGACTAGAGAGCTACAATGAGCAGTTCTTC

d_call: TRBD1
j_call: TRBJ1-5
v_call: TRBV2
clone_size: -
cdr3_length: 15
cdr3_aa: CASSGDRGRTQPQHF
cdr3_nt: TGTGCCAGCAGTGGGGACAGGGGGCGCACTCAGCCCCAGCATTTT

d_call: -
j_call: TRBJ1-1
v_call: TRBV5-6
clone_size: -
cdr3_length: 13
cdr3_aa: CASSLLRGNEAFF
cdr3_nt: TGTGCCAGCAGCTTGTTACGGGGGAATGAAGCTTTCTTT

d_call: -
j_call: TRBJ1-2
v_call: TRBV28
clone_size: -
cdr3_length: 11
cdr3_aa: CASSFGSDGTF
cdr3_nt: TGTGCCAGCAGTTTCGGTTCAGACGGCACCTTC

d_call: TRBD2
j_call: TRBJ2-1
v_call: TRBV27
clone_size: -
cdr3_length: 13
cdr3_aa: CASTEGRGTKRFF
cdr3_nt: TGTGCCAGCACCGAGGGGAGGGGAACGAAACGGTTCTTC

d_call: TRBD1
j_call: TRBJ1-2
v_call: TRBV28
clone_size: once
cdr3_length: 13
cdr3_aa: CASSPRTGDGYTF
cdr3_nt: TGTGCCAGCAGTCCCAGGACAGGGGATGGCTACACCTTC

d_call: -
j_call: TRBJ2-7
v_call: TRBV28
clone_size: -
cdr3_length: 12
cdr3_aa: CASAGNPYEQYF
cdr3_nt: TGTGCCAGCGCAGGGAACCCCTACGAGCAGTACTTC

d_call: TRBD1
j_call: TRBJ2-1
v_call: TRBV5-1
clone_size: -
cdr3_length: 16
cdr3_aa: CASSMHGTGRYNEQFF
cdr3_nt: TGCGCCAGCAGCATGCATGGGACAGGGAGGTACAATGAGCAGTTCTTC

d_call: -
j_call: TRBJ2-1
v_call: TRBV4-1
clone_size: -
cdr3_length: 14
cdr3_aa: CASSQDQHFNEQFF
cdr3_nt: TGCGCCAGCAGCCAAGATCAACATTTCAATGAGCAGTTCTTC